This T cell receptor beta chain is drawn from a study of CD8 T cells in Susac syndrome. Study as a whole: Patients with Susac syndrome were therapy-naive, on corticosteroids, or on intravenous immunoglobulin alone at blood draw. Study-level points and caveats: CD8+ clonal expansion in Susac was maximal in TEMRA cells and in active patients.

Random hexamers were used to reverse transcribe the RNA input (roughly 0.5 to 1 ug). Amplification of TCR beta CDR3 by immunoSEQ multiplex PCR spanned 54 Vbeta and 13 Jbeta. TCRdb reprocessed the immunoSEQ multiplex PCR reads via MiXCR and lists one record per CDR3 protein. The table includes fewer than 90,000 distinct CDR3 sequences, 80% to 95% detected once. V was pared by 3 bases and J by 3 bases, with 5 bases of the junction left unmatched. There are 14 residues in the CDR3. Germline CDR1 and CDR2: SEHNR and FQNEAQ (reference sequence). Comment on this clonotype: Its matching antigen is unknown.

The origin of this receptor is a human donor with Susac syndrome. Input material: CD8+ T cells from PBMCs. The rearrangement links TRBV7-9 to TRBJ2-7; 7 bases line up with TRBD1. DNA for the CDR3: TGTGCCAGCAGCTTTCCGGACAGGCTCTACGAGCAGTACTTC. Amino acids: CASSFPDRLYEQYF. Supplemented by reference TRBV7-9 and TRBJ2-7, the full variable domain reads DTGVSQNPRHKITKRGQNVTFRCDPISEHNRLYWYRQTLGQGPEFLTYFQNEAQLEKSRLLSDRFSAERPKGSFSTLEIQRTEQGDSAMYLCASSFPDRLYEQYFGPGTRLTVT.